These T cell receptor beta chains were read from a single sample in a study of blood T cell repertoires in COVID-19. Assay used: immunoSEQ multiplex PCR; TCRdb lists only in-frame clones, some missing. The profile covers 130,000 to 150,000 clones, with under 85% appearing a single time and roughly 10% taken by the ten largest. The sequenced sample consisted of peripheral blood. These receptors came from a woman older than 75 in a cohort sampled during active or convalescent COVID-19. Each CDR3 is given with its conserved first and last residue. The D gene is left open where the match is weak. Clone size appears in some rows only: once, few, many, or a class for an expanded clone.

CDR3 protein	CDR3 DNA	D gene	clone size	V gene	J gene
CASSHRGDNTEAFF	TGTGCCAGCAGCCACAGGGGAGATAACACTGAAGCTTTCTTT	TRBD1	.	TRBV6-2/TRBV6-3	TRBJ1-1
CASTIGTGKQPQHF	TGTGCCAGCACCATCGGGACAGGGAAGCAGCCCCAGCATTTT	TRBD1	.	TRBV28	TRBJ1-5
CASSWGLHQPQHF	TGTGCCAGTAGTTGGGGACTACATCAGCCCCAGCATTTT	.	.	TRBV19	TRBJ1-5
CASSQVVSGGRNEQFF	TGCGCCAGCAGCCAAGTGGTTAGCGGGGGGCGGAATGAGCAGTTCTTC	TRBD2	.	TRBV4-3	TRBJ2-1
CASINRVSLAFF	TGTGCCAGCATCAACAGGGTCTCCTTGGCTTTCTTT	.	.	TRBV25-1	TRBJ1-1
CASSQQRGQRAGGYTF	TGTGCCAGCAGCCAGCAGAGGGGGCAGAGGGCGGGCGGCTACACCTTC	TRBD1	.	TRBV5-4	TRBJ1-2
CASSHAVLNYGYTF	TGTGCCAGCAGCCATGCGGTTCTTAACTATGGCTACACCTTC	.	.	TRBV4-2	TRBJ1-2
CASSPRSGGNTEAFF	TGCGCCAGCAGCCCCAGATCAGGGGGTAACACTGAAGCTTTCTTT	TRBD1	.	TRBV4-3	TRBJ1-1
CASSLAGGRSYGYTF	TGCGCCAGCAGCTTGGCGGGGGGTAGAAGCTATGGCTACACCTTC	.	.	TRBV5-1	TRBJ1-2
CASSSDSPTYEQYF	TGTGCCAGCAGCTCGGACAGCCCCACCTACGAGCAGTACTTC	.	.	TRBV7-9	TRBJ2-7
CASSQERPQRAARETQYF	TGTGCCAGCAGCCAAGAGAGACCCCAGAGGGCAGCAAGAGAGACCCAGTACTTC	.	.	TRBV3-1/TRBV3-2	TRBJ2-5
CASSPRDRGADTQYF	TGTGCCAGCTCTCCCCGGGACAGGGGAGCGGATACGCAGTATTTT	TRBD1	.	TRBV18	TRBJ2-3
CASSSVIQETQYF	TGTGCCAGCAGTAGTGTAATACAAGAGACCCAGTACTTC	.	few	TRBV5-6	TRBJ2-5
CASQGRDPRTDTQYF	TGCGCCAGTCAGGGCAGGGATCCGCGCACAGATACGCAGTATTTT	.	.	TRBV5-1	TRBJ2-3
CASGAYYGYTF	TGTGCCAGCGGGGCGTACTATGGCTACACCTTC	.	once	TRBV28	TRBJ1-2
CASTLDRTGANVLTF	TGTGCCAGCACCCTAGACAGAACTGGGGCCAACGTCCTGACTTTC	.	.	TRBV28	TRBJ2-6
CASSGTSGAYNEQFF	TGTGCCAGCAGTGGAACTAGCGGGGCCTACAATGAGCAGTTCTTC	TRBD2	many	TRBV27	TRBJ2-1
CASGTYDLEKQGNEQFF	TGTGCCAGCGGGACATACGACCTAGAAAAGCAGGGCAATGAGCAGTTCTTC	.	.	TRBV28	TRBJ2-1
CASSRKGTVYGYTF	TGTGCCAGTAGTAGAAAGGGGACAGTCTATGGCTACACCTTC	TRBD1	.	TRBV19	TRBJ1-2
CSVTDRGGNTIYF	TGCAGCGTTACGGACAGGGGTGGAAACACCATATATTTT	TRBD1	.	TRBV29-1	TRBJ1-3
CASSYRIPGMGYTF	TGTGCCAGCAGTTACCGCATCCCAGGGATGGGCTACACCTTC	.	.	TRBV6-2/TRBV6-3	TRBJ1-2
CASSPNRAGEPEAFF	TGTGCCAGCTCACCGAACAGGGCCGGGGAACCTGAAGCTTTCTTT	.	.	TRBV18	TRBJ1-1
CSASLGADTEAFF	TGCAGTGCTAGTTTGGGGGCGGACACTGAAGCTTTCTTT	.	.	TRBV20-1	TRBJ1-1